What follows are 21 T cell receptor beta chains derived from one specimen sequenced in a study of cytotoxic CD8 clonotypes in ibrutinib-treated CLL. Here immunoSEQ multiplex PCR was the method, and the copy in TCRdb shows in-frame clones only, minus some. Of 75,000 to 80,000 clones in the sample, over 80% were seen once. This sample comprised PBMCs, obtained after 24 months of ibrutinib treatment. Receptor source: a human donor with chronic lymphocytic leukemia.

CDR3 bases: TGTGCCAGCAGCTTAAGGGGGGGCGGCAGGGTCACTGAAGCTTTCTTT. This codes for CASSLRGGGRVTEAFF. The chain recombines TRBV7-9 with TRBJ1-1; D is possibly TRBD1 (6 bases). The CDR3 contains 16 residues. V lost 2 bases, J lost 4 bases, and 17 bases lay in between. CDR1 is SEHNR, CDR2 FQNEAQ, per germline (reference sequence).

As regards this clone: The sample contains more than one DNA sequence encoding this CDR3. The rearrangement joins TRBV18 to TRBJ2-7; D gene ambiguous. Trimming cost V 5 bases and J 1 base, with 3 bases left between them. This CDR3 has 11 amino acids. The germline gives CDR1 KGHSH, CDR2 LQKENI. CDR3 loop: CASSSSYEQYF. CDR3 sequence (DNA): TGTGCCAGCTCATCTTCCTACGAGCAGTACTTC.

V and J are TRBV5-4 and TRBJ2-5, with 10 bases aligning to TRBD2. This CDR3 has 16 residues. Unmatched junction bases numbered 6, after V lost 0 bases and J lost 4 bases. Germline V gene lookup returns CDR1 SGHNT and CDR2 YYREEE (reference sequence). DNA of the CDR3: TGTGCCAGCAGCTTGGAAAGCGGGAGGGCCCGAGAGACCCAGTACTTC. It is translated as CASSLESGRARETQYF.

This clone was detected once. The chain uses TRBV28 and TRBJ1-5; 10 nucleotides match TRBD1. Germline-derived CDR1 and CDR2 are MDHEN and SYDVKM. Trimming at V came to 3 bases and at J to 6 bases, leaving 2 bases not matched to a gene. The CDR3 covers 14 residues. The chain's CDR3 is CASSFGDRGQPQHF. CDR3 DNA: TGTGCCAGCAGTTTCGGGGACAGGGGTCAGCCCCAGCATTTT.

The chain joins TRBV19 to TRBJ1-1; D ambiguous. Germline V gene lookup returns CDR1 LNHDA and CDR2 SQIVND (reference sequence). V was pared by 1 base and J by 5 bases, with 14 bases between. The length of the CDR3 is 15 residues. The CDR3 sequence is CASSIGGGFWTEAFF. The CDR3 DNA reads TGTGCCAGTAGTATAGGTGGAGGATTTTGGACTGAAGCTTTCTTT.

This rearrangement joins TRBV21-1 to TRBJ1-2. TRBV21-1 is a recognized pseudogene. The CDR3 is 15 residues long. As DNA, the CDR3 is TGTGCCAGCAGCCCACAAATCGGGGGAAACTATGGCTACACCTTC. The encoded protein is CASSPQIGGNYGYTF.

The CDR3 DNA is TGTGCCAGCAGCGTATTAACAGACACTGAAGCTTTCTTT. This translates into CASSVLTDTEAFF. The chain combines TRBV9 with TRBJ1-1; no firm D call. The CDR3 is 13 amino acids. The V end was cut by 1 base, the J end by 3 bases, with 7 bases between. CDR1 is SGDLS and CDR2 is YYNGEE in the germline V gene.

This clone was counted only a few times. Other DNA sequences of this sample code for an identical CDR3. V gene TRBV5-1 combines with J gene TRBJ2-5; D might be TRBD2 (5 bases). The length of the CDR3 is 14 residues. V gave up 0 bases and J gave up 5 bases, with 11 bases separating them. In germline, CDR1 is SGHRS, CDR2 YFSETQ. CDR3 protein: CASSLAGRRETQYF. In nucleotides, the CDR3 is TGCGCCAGCAGCTTGGCCGGACGGAGGGAGACCCAGTACTTC. The whole variable domain, filled in from reference TRBV5-1 and TRBJ2-5, reads KAGVTQTPRYLIKTRGQQVTLSCSPISGHRSVSWYQQTPGQGLQFLFEYFSETQRNKGNFPGRFSGRQFSNSRSEMNVSTLELGDSALYLCASSLAGRRETQYFGPGTRLLVL.

This chain uses TRBV10-3 with TRBJ2-1; D gene ambiguous. The CDR3 totals 11 residues. V lost 3 bases, J lost 3 bases, and 0 bases lay in between. Germline CDR1 is ENHRY and CDR2 is SYGVKD. CDR3 sequence: CAISDYNEQFF. The CDR3 bases are TGTGCCATCAGTGACTACAATGAGCAGTTCTTC.

This chain links TRBV7-9 with TRBJ2-7; 10 bases are shared with TRBD1. The V segment lost 5 bases and the J segment 5 bases; nucleotides outside the gene matches: 3. Germline V gene data show CDR1 as SEHNR and CDR2 as FQNEAQ (reference sequence). CDR3 length equals 13 residues. CDR3 sequence: CASSRTGGNEQYF. The CDR3, as DNA: TGTGCCAGCAGCAGGACAGGGGGTAACGAGCAGTACTTC.

The chain is built from TRBV7-8 and TRBJ2-7; D unclear. V lost 3 bases and J 3 bases, leaving 9 bases between the germline ends. In germline, CDR1 is SGHVS, CDR2 FQNEAQ. CDR3 length: 13 amino acids. The CDR3 sequence is CASSFARHYEQYF. DNA for the CDR3: TGTGCCAGCAGCTTTGCCAGGCACTACGAGCAGTACTTC.

The genes are TRBV5-3 and TRBJ2-5; the D is unclear. TRBV5-3 is an ORF for which the function is uncertain. V was cut by 4 bases and J by 5 bases, with 6 bases left in between. The CDR3 has 11 residues. In DNA, the CDR3 is TGTGCCAGAAGCCCCAGGGAGACCCAGTACTTC. Its protein product is CARSPRETQYF.

This clone occurred many times. V usage is TRBV5-4 and J usage is TRBJ1-2; possible D gene TRBD1, 5 bases. The ends were cut back, 4 bases at V and 4 bases at J, with 8 bases in the middle. Germline V gene data show CDR1 as SGHNT and CDR2 as YYREEE (reference sequence). The CDR3 contains 12 residues. The DNA for the CDR3 is TGTGCCAGCAGCGATGACAGCTATGGCTACACCTTC. Its protein product is CASSDDSYGYTF.

V gene TRBV28 combines with J gene TRBJ1-3; D gene ambiguous. V gave up 6 bases and J gave up 1 base, with 10 bases separating them. The CDR3 covers 14 residues. Germline loops: CDR1 MDHEN, CDR2 SYDVKM. The DNA for the CDR3 is TGTGCCAGCAGAGACACAGCGTCTGGAAACACCATATATTTT. This encodes CASRDTASGNTIYF.

The rearrangement links TRBV7-3 to TRBJ1-4, with D possibly TRBD1 on 6 matching bases. Germline loops: CDR1 SGHTA, CDR2 FQGTGA. The V end lost 2 bases, the J end lost 3 bases, and 13 bases lay between the germline ends. This CDR3 has 16 residues. CDR3 sequence (DNA): TGTGCCAGCAGCTTAGTCGGGGGGCGAGCTAATGAAAAACTGTTTTTT. Protein product: CASSLVGGRANEKLFF.

CDR3 bases: TGTGCCAGCAGATCCCTGAGCTCCTACGAGCAGTACTTC. Residues: CASRSLSSYEQYF. The rearrangement links TRBV7-6 to TRBJ2-7; D unresolved. The CDR3 covers 13 residues. CDR1 SGHVS and CDR2 FNYEAQ come from the germline V gene. The V end was cut by 6 bases, the J end by 0 bases, with 9 bases between.

V and J are TRBV2 and TRBJ2-4; D is perhaps TRBD2 (5 bases). The CDR3 runs to 17 residues. Germline V gives CDR1 SNHLY, CDR2 FYNNEI. With 6 bases removed from V and 3 bases from J, the gap between germline ends came to 21 bases. CDR3 amino acids: CASREAGPSPGKNIQYF. CDR3 coding DNA: TGTGCCAGCAGGGAGGCCGGACCTAGCCCCGGCAAAAACATTCAGTACTTC.

This sequence joins TRBV5-1 and TRBJ2-7, with 11 nucleotides matching TRBD2. This CDR3 spans 15 amino acids. Unmatched junction bases numbered 5, after V lost 0 bases and J lost 6 bases. The germline gives CDR1 SGHRS, CDR2 YFSETQ. The CDR3 sequence: CASSLASSGRSEQYF. The CDR3, as DNA: TGCGCCAGCAGCTTGGCTTCTAGCGGGAGGTCCGAGCAGTACTTC.

V is TRBV5-1 and J is TRBJ2-2, with 7 bases that match TRBD1. This CDR3 contains 15 residues. CDR1 and CDR2 from the germline V gene are SGHRS and YFSETQ. V was clipped by 1 base and J by 3 bases; unmatched bases: 3. CDR3 nucleotide sequence: TGCGCCAGCAGCTTGATGCAGGGGGACACCGGGGAGCTGTTTTTT. Encoded protein: CASSLMQGDTGELFF.

The J gene is TRBJ1-5, the V gene TRBV6-6, with D perhaps matching TRBD1 (5 bases). V lost 2 bases, J lost 7 bases, and 12 bases lay in between. The CDR3 is 14 residues long. The germline V gene encodes CDR1 MNHNY and CDR2 SVGAGI (reference sequence). The CDR3 sequence: CASSYTQGSQPQHF. CDR3 bases: TGTGCCAGCAGTTACACCCAGGGTAGCCAGCCCCAGCATTTT.

This clone turned up a few times. V and J are TRBV2 and TRBJ1-3; D ambiguous. The germline gives CDR1 SNHLY, CDR2 FYNNEI. The CDR3 is made up of 13 amino acids. The V end was cut by 8 bases, the J end by 3 bases, with 11 bases between. For the CDR3, the DNA is TGTGCCAGCGCGGACGGGAATGGAAACACCATATATTTT. Amino acids: CASADGNGNTIYF.